Presented here are 21 T cell receptor beta chains from one specimen sequenced in a study of shared clonotypes between healthy human individuals. Positively selected for CCR7, the CD45RO-negative cells used as naive CD8 cells excluded terminally differentiated effector memory CD45RA+ cells. Sequenced by immunoSEQ multiplex PCR; TCRdb stores in-frame clones only, minus some. The repertoire holds fewer than 1 million clones, with about 96% as singletons. Specimen: naive CD8+ T cells sorted from blood. Receptors originate from a man aged 25-40 years in good health.

Here the CDR3 reads CASSPYLAGENYNEQFF. DNA of the CDR3: TGTGCCAGCTCACCCTATTTGGCAGGGGAAAACTACAATGAGCAGTTCTTC. The chain uses TRBV18 and TRBJ2-1; D might be TRBD1 (6 bases). V was clipped by 3 bases and J by 3 bases, with 18 bases between them. This CDR3 comprises 17 residues. Germline V gene data show CDR1 as KGHSH and CDR2 as LQKENI.

The chain is built from TRBV5-6 and TRBJ2-7, with a weak D call TRBD1 (5 bases). Deletions cut 0 bases from V and 7 bases from J, with 11 bases between. The CDR3 has 13 residues. Germline lookup yields CDR1 SGHDT and CDR2 YYEEEE. The CDR3 here is CASSLDAGWEQYF. CDR3 bases: TGTGCCAGCAGCTTGGATGCAGGGTGGGAGCAGTACTTC.

The chain recombines TRBV6-5 with TRBJ2-7, with D possibly called TRBD1 or TRBD2 (5 bases each). The ends were cut back, 1 base at V and 7 bases at J, with 8 bases in the middle. CDR3 length: 12 residues. Germline V gene data show CDR1 as MNHEY and CDR2 as SVGAGI. CDR3 DNA sequence: TGTGCCAGCAGTTACTGGGACGGGGAGCAGTACTTC. It codes for CASSYWDGEQYF.

V and J are TRBV5-1 and TRBJ1-1; 7 bases agree with TRBD1. Germline V gene sequence: CDR1 SGHRS, CDR2 YFSETQ. After removal of 1 base from V and 0 bases from J, the junction contained 9 bases not matched to a gene. The CDR3 extends over 17 amino acids. The CDR3 spells CASSLWPSQGMNTEAFF. CDR3 in DNA: TGCGCCAGCAGCTTGTGGCCCTCACAGGGGATGAACACTGAAGCTTTCTTT.

The V and J genes are TRBV7-2 and TRBJ2-1; 8 bases fit TRBD2. CDR3 length: 18 residues. V was clipped by 1 base and J by 4 bases; unmatched bases: 12. CDR1 SGHTA and CDR2 FQGNSA come from the germline V gene. DNA of the CDR3: TGTGCCAGCAGCTTAGGGGGGGCAGCGGGAGTCGAGTACAATGAGCAGTTCTTC. Translated, it gives CASSLGGAAGVEYNEQFF. Variable domain in full (rest from reference TRBV7-2 and TRBJ2-1): GAGVSQSPSNKVTEKGKDVELRCDPISGHTALYWYRQSLGQGLEFLIYFQGNSAPDKSGLPSDRFSAERTGGSVSTLTIQRTQQEDSAVYLCASSLGGAAGVEYNEQFFGPGTRLTVL.

The chain is built from TRBV5-1 and TRBJ1-4; D gene unclear. Germline CDR1 SGHRS, CDR2 YFSETQ. The CDR3 is made up of 19 amino acids. V shed 0 bases and J shed 0 bases, with 18 bases lying between them. The CDR3 loop reads CASSLATNPGKSTNEKLFF. The CDR3 region has the DNA TGCGCCAGCAGCTTGGCCACTAATCCGGGGAAATCAACTAATGAAAAACTGTTTTTT.

The chain is built from TRBV5-1 and TRBJ2-7, with D maybe TRBD1 (6 bases). Trimming took off 4 bases at V and 3 bases at J, with 17 bases between the two ends. There are 15 residues in the CDR3. Germline lookup yields CDR1 SGHRS and CDR2 YFSETQ. The CDR3 loop reads CASSTRQARHYEQYF. CDR3 nucleotide sequence: TGCGCCAGCAGCACGCGACAGGCGCGGCACTACGAGCAGTACTTC.

The count of this clone is one. The genes are TRBV9 and TRBJ2-1; 9 bases line up with TRBD2. V shed 0 bases, J shed 4 bases, and the junction held 8 bases outside the gene matches. Germline V gene lookup returns CDR1 SGDLS and CDR2 YYNGEE. The CDR3 extends over 17 amino acids. The DNA of the CDR3 is TGTGCCAGCAGCGTAGATGAGAGTAGCGGGAGTTACAATGAGCAGTTCTTC. This gives the protein CASSVDESSGSYNEQFF.

The rearrangement links TRBV12-5 to TRBJ2-1, with D maybe TRBD2 (6 bases). Germline V CDR1 and CDR2: LGHNT, FRNRAP. Trimming left V 6 bases short and J 8 bases short, with 8 bases between. The CDR3 has 11 residues. CDR3 DNA: TGTGCTAGTGGCGGGGAGGATGAGCAGTTCTTC. It specifies CASGGEDEQFF.

V is TRBV11-2 and J is TRBJ2-7; the match to TRBD1 covers 7 bases. Trimming at V came to 5 bases and at J to 3 bases, leaving 10 bases not matched to a gene. CDR1 SGHAT and CDR2 FQNNGV come from the germline V gene. The length of the CDR3 is 15 residues. CDR3 DNA sequence: TGTGCCAGCAGCCTTATTCCGGGACAGATCTACGAGCAGTACTTC. Its translation: CASSLIPGQIYEQYF. Looking up the rest from reference TRBV11-2 and TRBJ2-7 gives the full variable domain: EAGVAQSPRYKIIEKRQSVAFWCNPISGHATLYWYQQILGQGPKLLIQFQNNGVVDDSQLPKDRFSAERLKGVDSTLKIQPAKLEDSAVYLCASSLIPGQIYEQYFGPGTRLTVT.

This clone showed up just once. The rearrangement uses TRBV4-1 and TRBJ2-2, with D perhaps matching TRBD1 or TRBD2 (5 bases each). This CDR3 region has 19 residues. The V gene lost 4 bases and the J gene lost 0 bases, with 21 bases spanning the gap. The germline gives CDR1 MGHRA, CDR2 YSYEKL. Here the CDR3 DNA reads TGCGCCAGCAGCCTAAGCCTGGGGACCCACCTCTCGAACACCGGGGAGCTGTTTTTT. Translating it yields CASSLSLGTHLSNTGELFF.

The V call is TRBV6-1, the J call TRBJ2-3; D is possibly TRBD1 or TRBD2 (5 bases each). The germline CDR1 and CDR2 sequences are MNHNS and SASEGT. V lost 2 bases and J lost 2, with 17 bases in between. The CDR3 length is 17 residues. The CDR3 nucleotides read TGTGCCAGCAGTGAATTCATCAGGGAGCAAATCACAGATACGCAGTATTTT. Its protein product is CASSEFIREQITDTQYF.

This chain links TRBV9 with TRBJ1-4; a possible D gene is TRBD1 (5 bases). The CDR3 extends over 15 amino acids. Trimming cost V 5 bases and J 0 bases, with 11 bases left between them. Germline-derived CDR1 and CDR2 are SGDLS and YYNGEE. In DNA, the CDR3 is TGTGCCAGCAGTGGAGAGGGGTCAACTAATGAAAAACTGTTTTTT. This gives the protein CASSGEGSTNEKLFF.

This chain uses TRBV29-1 with TRBJ2-1, with TRBD1 matching 10 bases. The J segment lost 4 bases and the V segment lost 7 bases, leaving 7 bases of the junction unmatched. The CDR3 runs to 14 residues. Looked up from germline, CDR1 is SQVTM and CDR2 is ANQGSEA. The CDR3 region has the DNA TGCAGCGCCTCCGGGACAGGGGCTTACAATGAGCAGTTCTTC. Amino acids: CSASGTGAYNEQFF.

The rearrangement links TRBV7-9 to TRBJ1-2; D remains ambiguous. The germline V gene encodes CDR1 SEHNR and CDR2 FQNEAQ (reference sequence). The CDR3 spans 14 residues. V shed 0 bases and J shed 4 bases, with 9 bases lying between them. The CDR3, as DNA: TGTGCCAGCAGCTTAGCGTCAGATACCTATGGCTACACCTTC. Amino acids: CASSLASDTYGYTF.

The rearrangement joins TRBV5-1 to TRBJ1-4; D unresolved. V lost 4 bases and J lost 4, with 17 bases in between. The germline V gene encodes CDR1 SGHRS and CDR2 YFSETQ. This CDR3 spans 16 amino acids. In DNA form, the CDR3 reads TGCGCCAGCAGCACGTTGGAAATCGGGGATAATGAAAAACTGTTTTTT. Amino acid sequence: CASSTLEIGDNEKLFF.

The V call is TRBV5-4, the J call TRBJ1-2, with TRBD1 as a possible D gene (6 bases). This CDR3 is 16 amino acids long. V lost 3 bases and J lost 7, with 22 bases in between. CDR1 is SGHNT and CDR2 is YYREEE in the germline V gene (reference sequence). This CDR3 is CASSSGLSWGRGGYTF. The CDR3 DNA sequence: TGTGCCAGCAGCTCGGGCCTCTCCTGGGGGCGAGGTGGCTACACCTTC.

V gene TRBV28 combines with J gene TRBJ2-1; TRBD1 agrees at 7 bases. CDR3 length equals 13 residues. The trim removed 5 bases at V and 5 bases at J, leaving 3 bases unmatched. CDR1 and CDR2 (germline): MDHEN, SYDVKM. The CDR3 here is CASSPGTDNEQFF. The CDR3 DNA reads as TGTGCCAGCAGTCCCGGGACAGACAATGAGCAGTTCTTC.

V and J are TRBV28 and TRBJ2-7; D might be TRBD1 (5 bases). Trimming took off 6 bases at V and 2 bases at J, with 17 bases between the two ends. CDR3 length: 15 amino acids. Germline assignment: CDR1 MDHEN and CDR2 SYDVKM. The CDR3 nucleotides read TGTGCCAGCAGCTTCCCCAGGGAATCCACCTACGAGCAGTACTTC. This gives the protein CASSFPRESTYEQYF. Full variable domain (rest looked up from reference TRBV28 and TRBJ2-7): DVKVTQSSRYLVKRTGEKVFLECVQDMDHENMFWYRQDPGLGLRLIYFSYDVKMKEKGDIPEGYSVSREKKERFSLILESASTNQTSMYLCASSFPRESTYEQYFGPGTRLTVT.

This chain links TRBV9 with TRBJ2-7; unclear D gene. From germline, CDR1 is SGDLS and CDR2 YYNGEE. Trimming cost V 4 bases and J 4 bases, with 12 bases left between them. The CDR3 runs 13 residues. Here the CDR3 reads CASSPGNEYEQYF. CDR3 sequence (DNA): TGTGCCAGCAGCCCTGGGAACGAATACGAGCAGTACTTC.

The chain employs TRBV9 and TRBJ2-7; D is possibly TRBD2 (5 bases). Trimming pared 4 bases from V and 3 bases from J, leaving 26 bases between. Germline CDR1 and CDR2: SGDLS and YYNGEE. CDR3 length equals 18 residues. The CDR3 region is CASSPTPPQTLGSYEQYF. CDR3 nucleotides: TGTGCCAGCAGCCCTACCCCCCCCCAAACCCTGGGGAGCTACGAGCAGTACTTC.